This TCR beta chain was sequenced during a study of T cells in Graves' hyperthyroidism and ophthalmopathy. The V and J ends lost 5 bases and 2 bases respectively, with 16 bases between them. Germline CDR1 DFQATT, CDR2 SNEGSKA (reference sequence). This CDR3 contains 14 residues. Regarding the study as a whole: Blood samples included most of the expanded thyroid clonotypes exceeding 0.001.

The CDR3 regions of TCR beta were amplified from RNA transcripts. During a first-round RT-PCR of the TCR CDR3, the HTBI primer set was used. TCRdb redid the calling of the multiplex PCR reads with MiXCR, one entry per CDR3 protein. Of about 530,000 distinct CDR3 sequences listed, 15% to 20% are singletons. This clonotype appeared many times. Its antigen is currently unknown. The clonotype comes from a woman aged 18-29 years with Graves' ophthalmopathy. Sequencing was performed on blood. The gene calls are TRBV20-1 and TRBJ2-7; maybe TRBD1 (6 bases). The CDR3 DNA reads TGCAGTGCTCAACCAGGGGTCGGGGCCTACGAGCAGTACTTC. This sequence encodes CSAQPGVGAYEQYF.